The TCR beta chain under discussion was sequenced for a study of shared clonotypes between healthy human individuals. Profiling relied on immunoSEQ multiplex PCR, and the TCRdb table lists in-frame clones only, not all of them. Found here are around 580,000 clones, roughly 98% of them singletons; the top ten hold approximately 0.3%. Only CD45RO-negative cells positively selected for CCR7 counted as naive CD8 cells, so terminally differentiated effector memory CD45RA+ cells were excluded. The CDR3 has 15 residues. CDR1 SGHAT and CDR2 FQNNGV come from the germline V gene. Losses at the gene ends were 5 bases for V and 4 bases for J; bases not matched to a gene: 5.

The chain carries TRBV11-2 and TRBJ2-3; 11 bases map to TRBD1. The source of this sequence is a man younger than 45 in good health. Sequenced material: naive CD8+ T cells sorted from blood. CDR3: CASSRTGGAADTQYF. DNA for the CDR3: TGTGCCAGCAGCAGGACAGGGGGCGCGGCAGATACGCAGTATTTT.